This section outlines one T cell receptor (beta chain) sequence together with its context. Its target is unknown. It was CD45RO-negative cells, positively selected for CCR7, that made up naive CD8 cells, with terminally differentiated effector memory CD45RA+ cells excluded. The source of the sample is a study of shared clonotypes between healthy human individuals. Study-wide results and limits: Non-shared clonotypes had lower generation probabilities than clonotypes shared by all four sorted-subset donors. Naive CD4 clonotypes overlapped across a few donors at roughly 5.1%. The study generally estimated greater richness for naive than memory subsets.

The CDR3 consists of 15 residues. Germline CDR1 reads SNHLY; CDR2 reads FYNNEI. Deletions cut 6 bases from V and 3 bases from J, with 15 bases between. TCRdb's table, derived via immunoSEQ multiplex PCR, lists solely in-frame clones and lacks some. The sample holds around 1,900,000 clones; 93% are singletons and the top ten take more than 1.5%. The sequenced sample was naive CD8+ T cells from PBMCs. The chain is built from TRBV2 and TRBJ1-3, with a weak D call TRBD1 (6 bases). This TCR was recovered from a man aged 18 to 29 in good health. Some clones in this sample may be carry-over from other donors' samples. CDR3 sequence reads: CASSPRGAGGNTIYF. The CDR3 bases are TGTGCCAGCAGCCCGCGGGGGGCTGGTGGAAACACCATATATTTT.